This is a list of T cell receptor beta chains from one sample in a study of blood T cell repertoires in COVID-19. Clones were read by immunoSEQ multiplex PCR, and TCRdb kept only the in-frame ones, dropping some. The profile shows about 400,000 clones, more than 70% of them singletons. The sequenced sample was peripheral blood. All receptors come from a man in his forties with acute or convalescent COVID-19. CDR3s include the opening cysteine and the closing phenylalanine or tryptophan.

J | V | CDR3
TRBJ1-1 | TRBV5-1 | CASSLVGSPEAFF
TRBJ2-7 | TRBV12-3/TRBV12-4 | CASSNRGAYEQYF
TRBJ2-2 | TRBV25-1 | CASSESRAGRTGELFF
TRBJ2-7 | TRBV3-1/TRBV3-2 | CASSLQGGRYEQYF
TRBJ1-4 | TRBV27 | CASRLTESNEKLFF
TRBJ2-1 | TRBV5-4 | CASSRGAGGPSSYNEQFF
TRBJ2-4 | TRBV13 | CASSPGTGKNIQYF
TRBJ2-1 | TRBV10-1 | CASGPGGRGSYEQFF
TRBJ1-5 | TRBV3-1/TRBV3-2 | CASSRPSNGGLEVNQPQHF
TRBJ1-2 | TRBV27 | CATAPTGRYGYTF
TRBJ1-2 | TRBV5-5 | CASSLWQGAGGYTF
TRBJ2-1 | TRBV12-1 | CASSFTSGYNEQFF
TRBJ1-2 | TRBV30 | CAKTQGNYGYTF
TRBJ1-1 | TRBV9 | CASSVEDSDGTEAFF
TRBJ2-3 | TRBV9 | CASSASGSTDTQYF
TRBJ2-1 | TRBV27 | CASSLRQAHNEQFF
TRBJ1-1 | TRBV3-1/TRBV3-2 | CASSLDRLGTEAFF
TRBJ2-2 | TRBV4-1 | CASRRIARPSGGTGELFF
TRBJ2-1 | TRBV11-2 | CASSLSGNNEQFF
TRBJ1-4 | TRBV12-3/TRBV12-4 | CASRQVEKLFF
TRBJ1-4 | TRBV27 | CASSWTGGREKLFF
TRBJ2-2 | TRBV7-9 | CASSRTGTGGSNTGELFF
TRBJ2-1 | TRBV11-2 | CASSLGAPSSYNEQFF
TRBJ1-5 | TRBV30 | CAWSVDRDQPQHF
TRBJ1-1 | TRBV7-9 | CASSLVWGDANTEAFF
TRBJ1-2 | TRBV6-2/TRBV6-3 | CASSYTRTGFGYTF
TRBJ1-5 | TRBV9 | CASNPQGFSNQPQHF
TRBJ1-2 | TRBV10-3 | CAIAGQSIHGYTF
TRBJ1-5 | TRBV28 | CASSTPADRPQHF
TRBJ1-1 | TRBV9 | CASSETGGDTEAFF
TRBJ2-1 | TRBV5-1 | CASSRRASGGSYNEQFF
TRBJ1-5 | TRBV18 | CASAYGYPPEPQHF
TRBJ1-2 | TRBV7-2 | CASSLHRGQGSGYTF
TRBJ1-4 | TRBV19 | CASSMGTANEKLFF
TRBJ2-7 | TRBV28 | CASGRNGAYEQYF
TRBJ2-7 | TRBV28 | CASGGLAGALEQYF
TRBJ1-5 | TRBV30 | CAWSVPYRGPDQPQHF
TRBJ2-1 | TRBV3-1/TRBV3-2 | CASSPSDFIGDSKRPRSGEQFF
TRBJ2-5 | TRBV30 | CAWSVCIETQYF
TRBJ1-5 | TRBV5-1 | CASSLYTGGNQPQHF
TRBJ1-1 | TRBV7-2 | CASSLDRANTEAFF
TRBJ2-2 | TRBV6-1 | CASNTDNTGELFF
TRBJ1-1 | TRBV5-5 | CASSWGGVNTEAFF
TRBJ1-6 | TRBV5-5 | CASSLRGGAAYNSPLHF
TRBJ1-2 | TRBV25-1 | CASSESRVNYGYTF
TRBJ2-2 | TRBV19 | CASRDRTNTGELFF
TRBJ1-2 | TRBV29-1 | CSVRPGQDSYGYTF
TRBJ2-1 | TRBV9 | CASSTRTQSVSYNEQFF
TRBJ2-3 | TRBV29-1 | CSVGMMMTLKRGDTQYF
TRBJ1-4 | TRBV5-6 | CASSLYGGLTNEKLFF
TRBJ1-5 | TRBV28 | CASSLETGEFGQPQHF
TRBJ2-7 | TRBV5-4 | CASSLASNSDEQYF
TRBJ1-1 | TRBV6-2/TRBV6-3 | CASSYGGNRGNTEAFF
TRBJ2-3 | TRBV11-2 | CASSLSHGSDTQYF
TRBJ1-5 | TRBV10-3 | CAISESSGAQGNQPQHF